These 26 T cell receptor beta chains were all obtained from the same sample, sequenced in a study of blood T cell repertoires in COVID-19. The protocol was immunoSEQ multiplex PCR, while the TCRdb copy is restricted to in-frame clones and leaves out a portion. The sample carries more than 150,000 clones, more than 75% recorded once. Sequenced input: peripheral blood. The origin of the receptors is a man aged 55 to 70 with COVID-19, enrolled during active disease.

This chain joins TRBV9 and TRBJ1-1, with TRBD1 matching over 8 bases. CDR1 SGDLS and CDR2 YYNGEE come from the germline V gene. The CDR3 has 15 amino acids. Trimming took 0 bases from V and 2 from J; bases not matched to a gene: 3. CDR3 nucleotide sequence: TGTGCCAGCAGCGTAGAACCAGGGGGCAACACTGAAGCTTTCTTT. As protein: CASSVEPGGNTEAFF.

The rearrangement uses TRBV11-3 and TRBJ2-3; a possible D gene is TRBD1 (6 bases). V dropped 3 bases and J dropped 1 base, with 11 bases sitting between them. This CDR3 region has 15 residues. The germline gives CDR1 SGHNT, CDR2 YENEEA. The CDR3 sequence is CASSFTGSGTDTQYF. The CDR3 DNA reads TGTGCCAGCAGCTTCACAGGGTCTGGCACAGATACGCAGTATTTT.

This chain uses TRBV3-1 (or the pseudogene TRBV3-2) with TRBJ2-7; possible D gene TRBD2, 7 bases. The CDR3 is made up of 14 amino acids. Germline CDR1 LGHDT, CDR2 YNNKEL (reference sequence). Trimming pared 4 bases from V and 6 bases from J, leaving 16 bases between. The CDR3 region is CASSPTGGRGEQYF. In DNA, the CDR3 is TGTGCCAGCAGCCCAACGGGGGGCAGGGGCGAGCAGTACTTC.

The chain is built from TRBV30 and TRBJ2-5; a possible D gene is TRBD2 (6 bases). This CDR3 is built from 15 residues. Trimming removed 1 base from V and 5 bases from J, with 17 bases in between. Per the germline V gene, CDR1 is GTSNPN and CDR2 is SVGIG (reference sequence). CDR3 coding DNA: TGTGCCTGGAGTGACGCGCCTGGGACTCAGGAGACCCAGTACTTC. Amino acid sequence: CAWSDAPGTQETQYF.

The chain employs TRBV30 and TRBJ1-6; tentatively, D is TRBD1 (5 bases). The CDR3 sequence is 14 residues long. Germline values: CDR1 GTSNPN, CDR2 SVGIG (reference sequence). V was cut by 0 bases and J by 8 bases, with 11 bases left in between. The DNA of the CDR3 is TGTGCCTGGAGTGTACGGGGGTATGATTCACCCCTCCACTTT. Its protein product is CAWSVRGYDSPLHF.

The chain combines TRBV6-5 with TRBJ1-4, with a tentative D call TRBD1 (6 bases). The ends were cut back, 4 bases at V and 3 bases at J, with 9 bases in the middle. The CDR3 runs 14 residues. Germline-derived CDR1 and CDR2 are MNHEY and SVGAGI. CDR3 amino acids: CASSFDRSNEKLFF. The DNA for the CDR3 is TGTGCCAGCAGTTTCGACAGGTCTAATGAAAAACTGTTTTTT.

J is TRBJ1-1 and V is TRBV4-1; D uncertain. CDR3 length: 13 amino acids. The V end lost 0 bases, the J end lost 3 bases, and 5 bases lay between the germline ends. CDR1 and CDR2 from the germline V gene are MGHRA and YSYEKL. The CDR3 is CASSQEADTEAFF. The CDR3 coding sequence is TGCGCCAGCAGCCAAGAAGCGGACACTGAAGCTTTCTTT.

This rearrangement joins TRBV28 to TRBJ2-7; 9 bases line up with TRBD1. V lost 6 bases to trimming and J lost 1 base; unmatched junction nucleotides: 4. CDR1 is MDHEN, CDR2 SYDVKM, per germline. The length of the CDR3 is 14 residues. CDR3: CASRTGTGSYEQYF. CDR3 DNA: TGTGCCAGCAGAACCGGGACAGGGTCCTACGAGCAGTACTTC.

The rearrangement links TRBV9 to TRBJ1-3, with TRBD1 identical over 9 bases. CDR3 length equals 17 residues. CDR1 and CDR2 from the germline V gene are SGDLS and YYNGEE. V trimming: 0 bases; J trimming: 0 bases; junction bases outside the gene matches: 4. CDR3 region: CASSVVDRGNSGNTIYF. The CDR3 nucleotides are TGTGCCAGCAGCGTAGTGGACAGGGGCAACTCTGGAAACACCATATATTTT.

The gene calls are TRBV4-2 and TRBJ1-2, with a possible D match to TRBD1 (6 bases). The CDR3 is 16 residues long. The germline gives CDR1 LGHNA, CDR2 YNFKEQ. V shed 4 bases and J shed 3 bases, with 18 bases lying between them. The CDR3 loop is CASSPGTAGQYYGYTF. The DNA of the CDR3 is TGTGCCAGCAGCCCCGGAACGGCCGGACAGTACTATGGCTACACCTTC.

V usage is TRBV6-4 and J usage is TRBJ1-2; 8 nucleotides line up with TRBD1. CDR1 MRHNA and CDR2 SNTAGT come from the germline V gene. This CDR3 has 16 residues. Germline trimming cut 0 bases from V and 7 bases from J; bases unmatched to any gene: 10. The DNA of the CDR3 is TGTGCCAGCAGTGACTCCAACCTACCCGGACAGGGTGGCTACACCTTC. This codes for CASSDSNLPGQGGYTF.

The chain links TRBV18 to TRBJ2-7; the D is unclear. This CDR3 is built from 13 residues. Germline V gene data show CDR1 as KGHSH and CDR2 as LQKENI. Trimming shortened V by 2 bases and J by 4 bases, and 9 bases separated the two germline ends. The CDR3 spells CASSPGPFYEQYF. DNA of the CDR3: TGTGCCAGCTCACCAGGCCCCTTTTACGAGCAGTACTTC.

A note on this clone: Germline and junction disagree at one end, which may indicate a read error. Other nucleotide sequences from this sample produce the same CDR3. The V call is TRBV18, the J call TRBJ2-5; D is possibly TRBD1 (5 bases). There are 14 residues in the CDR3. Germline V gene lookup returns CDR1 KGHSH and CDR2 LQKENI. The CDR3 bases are TGTGCTAGCTCACCAGGCAGGGTCCAAGAGACCCAGTACTTC. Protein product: CASSPGRVQETQYF.

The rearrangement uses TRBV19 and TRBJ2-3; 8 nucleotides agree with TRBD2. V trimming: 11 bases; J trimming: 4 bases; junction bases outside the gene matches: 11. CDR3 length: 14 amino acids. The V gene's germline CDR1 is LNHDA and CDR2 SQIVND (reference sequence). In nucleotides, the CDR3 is TGTGCCTCTGCAACGGGCGGGGGGCCAGATACGCAGTATTTT. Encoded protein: CASATGGGPDTQYF. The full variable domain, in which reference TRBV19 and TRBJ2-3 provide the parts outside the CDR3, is DGGITQSPKYLFRKEGQNVTLSCEQNLNHDAMYWYRQDPGQGLRLIYYSQIVNDFQKGDIAEGYSVSREKKESFPLTVTSAQKNPTAFYLCASATGGGPDTQYFGPGTRLTVL.

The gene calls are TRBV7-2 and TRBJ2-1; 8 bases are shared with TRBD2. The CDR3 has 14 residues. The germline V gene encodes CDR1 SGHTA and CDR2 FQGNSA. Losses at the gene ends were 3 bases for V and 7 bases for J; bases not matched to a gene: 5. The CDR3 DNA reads TGTGCCAGCAGCTTGAGCGGGGGCCTGAATGAGCAGTTCTTC. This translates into CASSLSGGLNEQFF.

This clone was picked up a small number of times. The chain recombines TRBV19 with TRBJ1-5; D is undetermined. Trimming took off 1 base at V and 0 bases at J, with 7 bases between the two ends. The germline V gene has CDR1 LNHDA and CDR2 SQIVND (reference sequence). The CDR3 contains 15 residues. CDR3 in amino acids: CASSIAGSSNQPQHF. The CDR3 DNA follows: TGTGCCAGTAGTATAGCAGGAAGTAGCAATCAGCCCCAGCATTTT.

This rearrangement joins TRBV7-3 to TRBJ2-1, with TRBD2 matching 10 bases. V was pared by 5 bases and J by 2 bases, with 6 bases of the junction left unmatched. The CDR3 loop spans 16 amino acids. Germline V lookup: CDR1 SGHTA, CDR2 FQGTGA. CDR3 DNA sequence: TGTGCCAGCAGCCCACGGACTAGCGGAACCTACAATGAGCAGTTCTTC. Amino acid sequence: CASSPRTSGTYNEQFF.

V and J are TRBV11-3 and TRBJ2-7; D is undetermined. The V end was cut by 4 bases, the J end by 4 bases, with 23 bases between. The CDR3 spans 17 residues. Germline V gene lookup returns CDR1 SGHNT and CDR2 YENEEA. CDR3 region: CASSSLGTAARAYEQYF. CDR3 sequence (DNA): TGTGCCAGCAGCTCTCTAGGTACGGCAGCCCGCGCTTACGAGCAGTACTTC.

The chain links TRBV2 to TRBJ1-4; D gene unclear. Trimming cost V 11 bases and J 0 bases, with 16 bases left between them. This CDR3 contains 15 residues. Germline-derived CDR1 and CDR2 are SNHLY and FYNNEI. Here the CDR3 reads CAFSRREATNEKLFF. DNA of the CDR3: TGTGCCTTCAGCAGGAGGGAGGCAACTAATGAAAAACTGTTTTTT.

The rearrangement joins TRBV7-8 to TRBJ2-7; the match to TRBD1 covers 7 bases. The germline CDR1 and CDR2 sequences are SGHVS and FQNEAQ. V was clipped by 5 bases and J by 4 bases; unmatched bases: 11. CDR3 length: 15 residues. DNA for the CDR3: TGTGCCAGCAGCCGAGACAGGGAAAGAGCATACGAGCAGTACTTC. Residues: CASSRDRERAYEQYF.

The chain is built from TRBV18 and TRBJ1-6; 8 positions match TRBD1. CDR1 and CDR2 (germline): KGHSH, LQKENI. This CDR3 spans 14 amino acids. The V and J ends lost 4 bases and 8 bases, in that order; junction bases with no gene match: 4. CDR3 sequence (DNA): TGTGCCAGCTCACAGTCAGGGGGCGATTCACCCCTCCACTTT. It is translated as CASSQSGGDSPLHF.

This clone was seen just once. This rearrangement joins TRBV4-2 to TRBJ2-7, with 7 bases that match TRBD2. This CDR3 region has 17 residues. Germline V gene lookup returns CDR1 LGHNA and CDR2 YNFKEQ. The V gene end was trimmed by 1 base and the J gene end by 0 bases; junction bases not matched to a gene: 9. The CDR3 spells CASSQGVTSAASYEQYF. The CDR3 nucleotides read TGTGCCAGCAGCCAAGGTGTCACTAGCGCGGCCTCCTACGAGCAGTACTTC.

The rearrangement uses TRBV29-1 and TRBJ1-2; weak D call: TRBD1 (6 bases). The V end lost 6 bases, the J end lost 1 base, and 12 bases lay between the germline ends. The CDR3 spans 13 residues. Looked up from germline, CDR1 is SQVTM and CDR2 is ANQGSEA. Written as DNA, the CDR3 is TGCAGCGTGCTGGGGGCTTTTAACTATGGCTACACCTTC. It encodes CSVLGAFNYGYTF.

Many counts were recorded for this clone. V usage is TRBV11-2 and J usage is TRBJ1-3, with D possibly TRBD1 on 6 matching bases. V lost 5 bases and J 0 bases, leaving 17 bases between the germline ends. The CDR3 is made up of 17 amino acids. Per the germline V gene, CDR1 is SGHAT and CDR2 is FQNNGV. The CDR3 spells CASSAIQGRASGNTIYF. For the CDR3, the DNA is TGTGCCAGCAGCGCTATACAGGGAAGAGCCTCTGGAAACACCATATATTTT.

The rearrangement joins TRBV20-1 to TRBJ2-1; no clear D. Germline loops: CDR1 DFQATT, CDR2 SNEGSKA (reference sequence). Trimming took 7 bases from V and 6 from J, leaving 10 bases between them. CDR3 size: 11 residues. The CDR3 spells CSVANGNEQFF. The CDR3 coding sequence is TGCAGTGTCGCTAACGGCAATGAGCAGTTCTTC.

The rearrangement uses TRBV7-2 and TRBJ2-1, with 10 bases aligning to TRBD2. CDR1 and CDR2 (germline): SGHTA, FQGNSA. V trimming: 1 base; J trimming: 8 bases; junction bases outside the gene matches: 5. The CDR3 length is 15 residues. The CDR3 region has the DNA TGTGCCAGCAGCTTAGAACTAGCGGGGCATCATGAGCAGTTCTTC. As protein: CASSLELAGHHEQFF.